One and the same sample provided the 24 T cell receptor beta chains below, sequenced in a study of blood T cell repertoires in COVID-19. TCRdb's table, derived via immunoSEQ multiplex PCR, lists solely in-frame clones and lacks some. The sample records approximately 200,000 clones, 94% being singletons. Source material: peripheral blood. These receptor sequences come from a man aged 25 to 40 with COVID-19, enrolled during active disease.

This chain uses TRBV5-4 with TRBJ2-1; 10 bases align to TRBD1. CDR3 length: 13 residues. J lost 6 bases, V lost 3 bases, and 0 bases had no gene match. Germline V gives CDR1 SGHNT, CDR2 YYREEE (reference sequence). The CDR3 protein is CASSWTGGNEQFF. The CDR3 DNA sequence: TGTGCCAGCAGCTGGACAGGGGGCAATGAGCAGTTCTTC.

This sequence joins TRBV6-5 and TRBJ2-6, with D perhaps TRBD2 (6 bases). Germline CDR1 MNHEY, CDR2 SVGAGI. This CDR3 is built from 15 residues. Between the trimmed V and J ends, which lost 5 bases and 0 bases, there was a span of 8 bases. The CDR3 coding sequence is TGTGCCAGCAGTCCCGGGGGCTCTGGGGCCAACGTCCTGACTTTC. Translation gives CASSPGGSGANVLTF.

This clone was detected only once. V usage is TRBV5-1 and J usage is TRBJ1-1; D is perhaps TRBD1 (6 bases). CDR3 length: 14 amino acids. Trimming took off 3 bases at V and 6 bases at J, with 15 bases between the two ends. The germline gives CDR1 SGHRS, CDR2 YFSETQ. The CDR3 nucleotides read TGCGCCAGCAGCTACAGGGCAGCGGACGCTGAAGCTTTCTTT. Amino acids: CASSYRAADAEAFF.

Only one count was recorded for this clone. The chain has TRBV7-9 and TRBJ2-1; 8 nucleotides match TRBD1. The germline V gene encodes CDR1 SEHNR and CDR2 FQNEAQ (reference sequence). This CDR3 region has 15 residues. V was clipped by 1 base and J by 11 bases; unmatched bases: 10. The CDR3 reads CASSLEQGAQNKQFF. CDR3 in DNA: TGTGCCAGCAGCTTAGAGCAGGGGGCCCAAAATAAGCAGTTCTTC. Supplemented by reference TRBV7-9 and TRBJ2-1, the full variable domain reads DTGVSQNPRHKITKRGQNVTFRCDPISEHNRLYWYRQTLGQGPEFLTYFQNEAQLEKSRLLSDRFSAERPKGSFSTLEIQRTEQGDSAMYLCASSLEQGAQNKQFFGPGTRLTVL.

The V call is TRBV12-3 or TRBV12-4, the J call TRBJ1-5; maybe TRBD1 (6 bases). This CDR3 has 13 amino acids. V lost 2 bases, J lost 15 bases, and 17 bases lay in between. The CDR3 DNA reads TGTGCCAGCAGTTTACTCTCGACAGGTGGTAGGCATTTT. Its protein is CASSLLSTGGRHF.

This chain joins TRBV10-3 and TRBJ1-1; maybe TRBD1 (6 bases). The CDR3 consists of 12 residues. Germline CDR1 is ENHRY and CDR2 is SYGVKD. The germline V and J ends were trimmed by 8 bases and 2 bases, with 9 bases remaining between them. The CDR3 region is CAIGQSNTEAFF. The CDR3 nucleotides read TGTGCCATCGGACAGAGTAACACTGAAGCTTTCTTT.

The chain links TRBV28 to TRBJ1-4; no clear D. The CDR3 is 13 residues long. V lost 10 bases to trimming and J lost 4 bases, with 13 bases between them. Germline V gives CDR1 MDHEN, CDR2 SYDVKM. The CDR3 sequence is CATLTYLNEKLFF. DNA for the CDR3: TGTGCCACCCTGACATATCTTAATGAAAAACTGTTTTTT.

The chain has TRBV19 and TRBJ1-2; 7 nucleotides match TRBD1. Losses at the gene ends were 5 bases for V and 10 bases for J; bases not matched to a gene: 7. Germline V gene lookup returns CDR1 LNHDA and CDR2 SQIVND (reference sequence). The CDR3 length is 12 residues. CDR3 DNA sequence: TGTGCCAGTAGTCCCCGACAGGGTAACTACACCTTC. Translating gives CASSPRQGNYTF.

This chain links TRBV5-1 with TRBJ1-1; D possibly corresponds to TRBD1 (6 bases). V was trimmed by 4 bases and J by 1 base, leaving 20 bases between them. Germline V gene sequence: CDR1 SGHRS, CDR2 YFSETQ. This CDR3 has 17 residues. CDR3 DNA: TGCGCCAGCAGCAAAACCCCGGCAGGGGTAGGGAACACTGAAGCTTTCTTT. Its protein product is CASSKTPAGVGNTEAFF.

The V gene is TRBV30, the J gene TRBJ2-6; 10 positions match TRBD1. The CDR3 runs to 15 residues. The V gene's germline CDR1 is GTSNPN and CDR2 SVGIG (reference sequence). V shed 7 bases, J shed 2 bases, and the junction held 5 bases outside the gene matches. CDR3 nucleotides: TGTGCCTCGGGGACAGGGGACCCTGGGGCCAACGTCCTGACTTTC. This sequence encodes CASGTGDPGANVLTF.

The genes are TRBV11-2 and TRBJ2-5; 7 bases fit TRBD1. The CDR3 has 14 amino acids. With 4 bases clipped from V and 4 bases from J, the junction kept 6 bases outside the gene matches. CDR1 is SGHAT, CDR2 FQNNGV, per germline. CDR3 protein: CASSSQGGAETQYF. The CDR3 region has the DNA TGTGCCAGCAGCTCCCAAGGGGGCGCAGAGACCCAGTACTTC.

The J gene is TRBJ2-7, the V gene TRBV4-1; 7 bases align to TRBD2. CDR1 is MGHRA, CDR2 YSYEKL, per germline. The junction had 1 base not matched to a gene; V was cut back by 4 bases and J by 1 base. The CDR3 has 13 residues. CDR3: CASSRTRSYEQYF. The CDR3 DNA reads TGCGCCAGCAGCCGGACTAGATCCTACGAGCAGTACTTC.

The chain carries TRBV19 and TRBJ1-2, with 10 bases identical to TRBD1. The CDR3 covers 14 residues. Per the germline V gene, CDR1 is LNHDA and CDR2 is SQIVND (reference sequence). V shed 5 bases, J shed 8 bases, and the junction held 8 bases outside the gene matches. The CDR3 DNA follows: TGTGCCAGTAGTCCCACCGGGACAGGGGTCGGCTACACCTTC. Translation: CASSPTGTGVGYTF.

The chain carries TRBV10-2 and TRBJ2-1; TRBD2 might be the D (5 bases). Germline assignment: CDR1 WSHSY and CDR2 SAAADI. V lost 11 bases and J lost 7, with 12 bases in between. This CDR3 is built from 11 residues. Written as DNA, the CDR3 is TGCGCCTCCTTTGGAGGTAATGAGCAGTTCTTC. Protein: CASFGGNEQFF.

The chain links TRBV7-6 to TRBJ1-3; D might be TRBD1 (6 bases). The CDR3 runs to 16 residues. The V gene lost 5 bases and the J gene lost 3 bases, with 17 bases spanning the gap. CDR1 is SGHVS, CDR2 FNYEAQ, per germline. The CDR3 loop reads CASSPWSKGGGNTIYF. The CDR3 DNA sequence: TGTGCCAGCAGCCCGTGGTCCAAAGGGGGTGGAAACACCATATATTTT. Based on the CDR3 plus reference TRBV7-6 and TRBJ1-3, the full variable domain is GAGVSQSPRYKVTKRGQDVALRCDPISGHVSLYWYRQALGQGPEFLTYFNYEAQQDKSGLPNDRFSAERPEGSISTLTIQRTEQRDSAMYRCASSPWSKGGGNTIYFGEGSWLTVV.

This clone was seen once. The CDR3 DNA reads TGTGCCAGCAGCTGGGACAGGGACTATGGCTACACCTTC. Its translation: CASSWDRDYGYTF. This chain joins TRBV7-3 and TRBJ1-2, with TRBD1 matching 9 bases. The J segment lost 3 bases and the V segment lost 4 bases, leaving 0 bases of the junction unmatched. CDR1 is SGHTA and CDR2 is FQGTGA in the germline V gene. The CDR3 runs 13 residues.

V is TRBV6-5 and J is TRBJ1-2; D is perhaps TRBD1 (5 bases). CDR3 size: 15 residues. V gave up 2 bases and J gave up 7 bases, with 17 bases separating them. Germline CDR1 MNHEY, CDR2 SVGAGI. CDR3: CASSYRAGKAGGYTF. CDR3 bases: TGTGCCAGCAGTTACAGGGCAGGGAAAGCGGGTGGCTACACCTTC.

The chain carries TRBV3-1 (or the pseudogene TRBV3-2) and TRBJ1-1; 8 nucleotides agree with TRBD1. Germline values: CDR1 LGHDT, CDR2 YNNKEL (reference sequence). J lost 0 bases, V lost 4 bases, and 4 bases had no gene match. The CDR3 contains 15 residues. The CDR3 loop reads CASSPRQGMNTEAFF. The CDR3 nucleotides read TGTGCCAGCAGCCCCCGACAGGGGATGAACACTGAAGCTTTCTTT.

V gene TRBV5-4 combines with J gene TRBJ2-1, with D tentatively TRBD1 (5 bases). V was pared by 0 bases and J by 1 base, with 8 bases between. Germline V gene lookup returns CDR1 SGHNT and CDR2 YYREEE (reference sequence). CDR3 length: 15 amino acids. The CDR3 loop reads CASSLEQVSYNEQFF. The DNA of the CDR3 is TGTGCCAGCAGCTTGGAACAGGTTTCCTACAATGAGCAGTTCTTC.

The chain links TRBV2 to TRBJ1-2, with D possibly matching TRBD1 (6 bases). V was clipped by 6 bases and J by 4 bases, with 12 bases between them. The V gene's germline CDR1 is SNHLY and CDR2 FYNNEI. The CDR3 contains 13 residues. The CDR3 sequence: CASRAGVVYGYTF. CDR3 DNA: TGTGCCAGCAGGGCAGGGGTGGTCTATGGCTACACCTTC.

The rearrangement links TRBV6-5 to TRBJ1-1; D is unresolved. Germline V gene lookup returns CDR1 MNHEY and CDR2 SVGAGI. This CDR3 has 14 amino acids. Trimming cost V 0 bases and J 1 base, with 6 bases left between them. Here the CDR3 DNA reads TGTGCCAGCAGTTACTCGCCACAGAACACTGAAGCTTTCTTT. This gives the protein CASSYSPQNTEAFF.

This clone showed up just once. The chain couples TRBV3-1 (or the pseudogene TRBV3-2) to TRBJ1-2; 7 positions match TRBD1. Germline V CDR1 and CDR2: LGHDT, YNNKEL (reference sequence). The J segment lost 2 bases and the V segment lost 4 bases, leaving 4 bases of the junction unmatched. CDR3 length equals 14 residues. CDR3 nucleotides: TGTGCCAGCAGCCCGAGGGGGCGCAACTATGGCTACACCTTC. It encodes CASSPRGRNYGYTF.

This chain links TRBV7-6 with TRBJ2-1, with 8 bases aligning to TRBD2. The CDR3 has 18 amino acids. Germline V gene lookup returns CDR1 SGHVS and CDR2 FNYEAQ. With 1 base clipped from V and 0 bases from J, the junction kept 8 bases outside the gene matches. CDR3: CASSLEGAGVPSYNEQFF. CDR3 nucleotides: TGTGCCAGCAGCTTAGAGGGAGCGGGGGTTCCCTCCTACAATGAGCAGTTCTTC.

J is TRBJ1-5 and V is TRBV11-2; D possibly corresponds to TRBD1 (5 bases). This CDR3 has 16 amino acids. From germline, CDR1 is SGHAT and CDR2 FQNNGV. V lost 0 bases and J lost 0, with 9 bases in between. As DNA, the CDR3 is TGTGCCAGCAGCTTAGAGGCGGGGCCTAGCAATCAGCCCCAGCATTTT. It is translated as CASSLEAGPSNQPQHF.